This T cell receptor (beta chain) was recorded in a study of blood T cell repertoires in COVID-19. Background on the study: The samples span acute and convalescent COVID-19 from the United States, Italy and Spain. Sources were T cells, B-cell-depleted T cells, or PBMCs; the material itself was cDNA or gDNA.

In the source study's methods: Quantification of nucleated cells was approximated via reference gene primer amplification. Sequencing used immunoSEQ multiplex PCR; TCRdb keeps in-frame clones, though not all of them. V and J calls plus clone size are reproduced from that table; the DNA served to infer D and trimming. The profile shows about 250,000 clones, 70% to 90% of them singletons. The specimen sequenced was peripheral blood. This sequence was found in a man aged 18 to 30 with active or convalescent COVID-19.

The CDR3 spells CASSYRLAGGADTQYF. In DNA, the CDR3 is TGCGCCAGCAGCTACCGACTAGCGGGGGGGGCAGATACGCAGTATTTT. This chain links TRBV5-1 with TRBJ2-3, with 14 bases that match TRBD2. Germline V CDR1 and CDR2: SGHRS, YFSETQ. V was clipped by 3 bases and J by 4 bases; unmatched bases: 4. The CDR3 spans 16 residues.